Presented here are 23 T cell receptor beta chains from one specimen sequenced in a study of cytomegalovirus exposure and HLA in healthy donors. A multiplex PCR was run with 60 Vbeta primers and 13 Jbeta primers. Sequencing used immunoSEQ multiplex PCR; TCRdb keeps in-frame clones, though not all of them. The sample consists of 100,000 to 150,000 clones, about 72% of them appearing once. The material sequenced was PBMCs. The receptors come from a female donor in good health and CMV-seronegative.

The CDR3 DNA is TGTGCCAGCAGTCTCCTAGGTGAAGAGCAGTTCTTC. Residues: CASSLLGEEQFF. The chain combines TRBV28 with TRBJ2-1; D unclear. V shed 5 bases and J shed 10 bases, with 12 bases lying between them. The V gene's germline CDR1 is MDHEN and CDR2 SYDVKM. The CDR3 spans 12 residues. The variable domain in full, completed from reference TRBV28 and TRBJ2-1, reads DVKVTQSSRYLVKRTGEKVFLECVQDMDHENMFWYRQDPGLGLRLIYFSYDVKMKEKGDIPEGYSVSREKKERFSLILESASTNQTSMYLCASSLLGEEQFFGPGTRLTVL.

This clone was counted a single time. The chain uses TRBV6-1 and TRBJ2-1; 8 bases line up with TRBD1. The V gene end was trimmed by 10 bases and the J gene end by 7 bases; junction bases not matched to a gene: 6. This CDR3 is 12 amino acids long. Looked up from germline, CDR1 is MNHNS and CDR2 is SASEGT. This chain's CDR3 is CATGQGGNEQFF. CDR3 coding DNA: TGTGCCACCGGACAGGGTGGGAATGAGCAGTTCTTC.

The J gene is TRBJ2-5, the V gene TRBV5-1, with TRBD2 identical over 14 bases. The J call may be in error: the DNA end matches TRBJ2-7 better. Germline V lookup: CDR1 SGHRS, CDR2 YFSETQ. The CDR3 is 16 residues long. The CDR3 here is CASSSGLAGVYHEQYF. CDR3 sequence (DNA): TGCGCCAGCAGCTCGGGACTAGCGGGAGTTTATCACGAGCAGTACTTC.

This clone was seen only a few times. V gene TRBV29-1 combines with J gene TRBJ2-1, with D possibly TRBD1 on 5 matching bases. CDR3 length: 13 amino acids. V dropped 4 bases and J dropped 1 base, with 8 bases sitting between them. The germline V gene encodes CDR1 SQVTM and CDR2 ANQGSEA. CDR3 sequence reads: CSVGQLSYNEQFF. The CDR3 bases are TGCAGCGTTGGACAGTTGTCCTACAATGAGCAGTTCTTC.

This clone has more than one count but fewer than ten. The J gene is TRBJ1-5, the V gene TRBV2; the D is unclear. Germline-derived CDR1 and CDR2 are SNHLY and FYNNEI. This CDR3 region has 14 residues. The ends were cut back, 3 bases at V and 0 bases at J, with 6 bases in the middle. Written as DNA, the CDR3 is TGTGCCAGCAGTGACACAAATAGCAATCAGCCCCAGCATTTT. This translates into CASSDTNSNQPQHF.

The CDR3 sequence is CASSLAGDSYEQYF. The CDR3 nucleotides read TGTGCCAGCAGCTTAGCAGGAGACTCCTACGAGCAGTACTTC. V is TRBV7-8 and J is TRBJ2-5, with unresolved D. The tail of the sequence fits TRBJ2-7 better, so the J call may be wrong. Germline CDR1 reads SGHVS; CDR2 reads FQNEAQ. The CDR3 sequence is 14 residues long.

The V call is TRBV6-5, the J call TRBJ1-2; D is unclear. CDR1 is MNHEY and CDR2 is SVGAGI in the germline V gene. The CDR3 extends over 15 amino acids. The ends were cut back, 0 bases at V and 2 bases at J, with 10 bases in the middle. The CDR3 bases are TGTGCCAGCAGTTACTCACTATCTCCCAACTATGGCTACACCTTC. Translating it yields CASSYSLSPNYGYTF.

This clone was detected only once. CDR3 region: CASSQVQRGARSYTF. DNA for the CDR3: TGCGCCAGCAGCCAAGTCCAACGGGGGGCGCGGAGCTACACCTTC. The rearrangement joins TRBV4-1 to TRBJ1-2, with D possibly matching TRBD1 (6 bases). The CDR3 contains 15 residues. Trimming left V 1 base short and J 9 bases short, with 18 bases between. CDR1 MGHRA and CDR2 YSYEKL come from the germline V gene.

This rearrangement joins TRBV5-6 to TRBJ2-3, with D unresolved. This CDR3 is 14 amino acids long. CDR1 and CDR2 from the germline V gene are SGHDT and YYEEEE. V dropped 3 bases and J dropped 10 bases, with 18 bases sitting between them. The CDR3 nucleotides are TGTGCCAGCAGCTCGACCTTGGGCCTCTTGGCGCAGTATTTT. Its translation is CASSSTLGLLAQYF.

The chain combines TRBV13 with TRBJ2-3; 12 nucleotides agree with TRBD2. The CDR3 is made up of 16 amino acids. The V and J ends lost 6 bases and 3 bases, in that order; junction bases with no gene match: 7. In germline, CDR1 is PRHDT, CDR2 FYEKMQ (reference sequence). CDR3 residues: CASSLRLAGATDTQYF. The CDR3 DNA reads TGTGCCAGCAGTCTGAGACTAGCGGGAGCAACAGATACGCAGTATTTT.

The chain links TRBV4-2 to TRBJ2-5; D is perhaps TRBD2 (5 bases). Near its end, the DNA agrees better with TRBJ2-7, so the J call may be wrong. Per the germline V gene, CDR1 is LGHNA and CDR2 is YNFKEQ. This CDR3 has 17 amino acids. This CDR3 is CASSQDARTGDSYEQYF. The CDR3 DNA sequence: TGTGCCAGCAGCCAAGATGCGCGGACTGGCGACTCCTACGAGCAGTACTTC.

The chain uses TRBV6-5 and TRBJ2-2; 9 positions agree with TRBD1. Germline V gene data show CDR1 as MNHEY and CDR2 as SVGAGI. The CDR3 is 14 residues long. With 8 bases clipped from V and 4 bases from J, the junction kept 5 bases outside the gene matches. In nucleotides, the CDR3 is TGTGCCAGCCTAGACAGGGGGGGCACCGGGGAGCTGTTTTTT. Its translation is CASLDRGGTGELFF.

J is TRBJ1-3 and V is TRBV2, with TRBD1 identical over 7 bases. V trimming: 6 bases; J trimming: 4 bases; junction bases outside the gene matches: 3. Germline assignment: CDR1 SNHLY and CDR2 FYNNEI. The CDR3 length is 13 residues. CDR3 nucleotide sequence: TGTGCCAGCAGACAGGGGCGAGGAAACACCATATATTTT. Encoded protein: CASRQGRGNTIYF. The complete variable domain, with remaining parts taken from reference TRBV2 and TRBJ1-3, reads EPEVTQTPSHQVTQMGQEVILRCVPISNHLYFYWYRQILGQKVEFLVSFYNNEISEKSEIFDDQFSVERPDGSNFTLKIRSTKLEDSAMYFCASRQGRGNTIYFGEGSWLTVV.

The chain recombines TRBV12-1 with TRBJ2-7; no DNA check was done on the table's D call, TRBD2. TRBV12-1 is described as a pseudogene. This CDR3 is 15 amino acids long. CDR3 loop: CASSFCNSGTYEQYF. The CDR3 region has the DNA TGTGCCAGCAGCTTTTGTAATAGCGGGACCTACGAGCAGTACTTC.

This chain connects TRBV7-2 to TRBJ2-7; 9 positions agree with TRBD2. The CDR3 length is 15 residues. The germline CDR1 and CDR2 sequences are SGHTA and FQGNSA. The V gene end was trimmed by 1 base and the J gene end by 2 bases; junction bases not matched to a gene: 3. The CDR3 loop is CASSLEASGTYEQYF. The CDR3, as DNA: TGTGCCAGCAGCTTAGAAGCTAGCGGGACCTACGAGCAGTACTTC.

This clone came up a few times. The chain has TRBV2 and TRBJ1-5, with TRBD1 as a possible D gene (5 bases). The ends were cut back, 6 bases at V and 0 bases at J, with 9 bases in the middle. This CDR3 is built from 14 residues. From germline, CDR1 is SNHLY and CDR2 FYNNEI. CDR3 residues: CASRQGSSNQPQHF. In nucleotides, the CDR3 is TGTGCCAGCAGGCAGGGAAGTAGCAATCAGCCCCAGCATTTT. Full variable domain (outside the CDR3, taken from reference TRBV2 and TRBJ1-5): EPEVTQTPSHQVTQMGQEVILRCVPISNHLYFYWYRQILGQKVEFLVSFYNNEISEKSEIFDDQFSVERPDGSNFTLKIRSTKLEDSAMYFCASRQGSSNQPQHFGDGTRLSIL.

Only a few counts were recorded for this clone. The V and J genes are TRBV19 and TRBJ2-2, with 7 bases aligning to TRBD2. The CDR3 spans 14 residues. J gave up 3 bases and V 4 bases, and 2 bases lay outside the gene matches. From germline, CDR1 is LNHDA and CDR2 SQIVND (reference sequence). The CDR3 spells CASSSGGDTGELFF. The CDR3 DNA is TGTGCCAGTAGTAGTGGGGGGGACACCGGGGAGCTGTTTTTT.

The V call is TRBV29-1, the J call TRBJ2-7; D is unclear. V was shortened by 7 bases and J by 3 bases, with 4 bases between the two germline ends. The germline gives CDR1 SQVTM, CDR2 ANQGSEA. The CDR3 is 9 residues long. The CDR3: CSGSYEQYF. Here the CDR3 DNA reads TGCAGCGGGAGCTACGAGCAGTACTTC.

The chain uses TRBV7-9 and TRBJ1-2; 9 bases match TRBD1. Looked up from germline, CDR1 is SEHNR and CDR2 is FQNEAQ (reference sequence). This CDR3 has 13 residues. Trimming cost V 5 bases and J 8 bases; bases outside gene matches: 6. The CDR3 reads CASSHRQGEGYTF. The CDR3 nucleotides read TGTGCCAGCAGCCACCGACAGGGGGAAGGCTACACCTTC.

CDR3 region: CASKFDRGQSGELFF. The CDR3 coding sequence is TGTGCCAGCAAGTTCGACAGGGGGCAATCCGGGGAGCTGTTTTTT. The J gene is TRBJ2-2, the V gene TRBV5-6, with TRBD1 matching 10 bases. Germline V CDR1 and CDR2: SGHDT, YYEEEE. The CDR3 covers 15 residues. The ends lost 6 bases at V and 6 bases at J; junction bases unmatched: 8.

The chain couples TRBV7-2 to TRBJ1-2; D is perhaps TRBD1 (5 bases). V lost 5 bases and J lost 5, with 18 bases in between. This CDR3 has 15 amino acids. Per the germline V gene, CDR1 is SGHTA and CDR2 is FQGNSA. Here the CDR3 reads CASSHAGQGPYGYTF. CDR3 coding DNA: TGTGCCAGCAGCCACGCAGGGCAGGGCCCTTATGGCTACACCTTC.

This chain uses TRBV5-6 with TRBJ2-7; D is unresolved. Germline CDR1 reads SGHDT; CDR2 reads YYEEEE. Trimming took off 0 bases at V and 3 bases at J, with 10 bases between the two ends. The CDR3 is made up of 14 amino acids. Here the CDR3 reads CASSLGSPGYEQYF. The DNA of the CDR3 is TGTGCCAGCAGCTTGGGATCCCCAGGCTACGAGCAGTACTTC. The whole variable domain, filled in from reference TRBV5-6 and TRBJ2-7, reads DAGVTQSPTHLIKTRGQQVTLRCSPKSGHDTVSWYQQALGQGPQFIFQYYEEEERQRGNFPDRFSGHQFPNYSSELNVNALLLGDSALYLCASSLGSPGYEQYFGPGTRLTVT.

The genes are TRBV5-1 and TRBJ2-2, with 8 bases that match TRBD2. The germline CDR1 and CDR2 sequences are SGHRS and YFSETQ. Trimming took 0 bases from V and 6 from J; bases not matched to a gene: 4. The CDR3 is 15 amino acids. The CDR3 sequence is CASSLALAGPGELFF. The CDR3 nucleotides read TGCGCCAGCAGCTTGGCATTAGCGGGACCCGGGGAGCTGTTTTTT.